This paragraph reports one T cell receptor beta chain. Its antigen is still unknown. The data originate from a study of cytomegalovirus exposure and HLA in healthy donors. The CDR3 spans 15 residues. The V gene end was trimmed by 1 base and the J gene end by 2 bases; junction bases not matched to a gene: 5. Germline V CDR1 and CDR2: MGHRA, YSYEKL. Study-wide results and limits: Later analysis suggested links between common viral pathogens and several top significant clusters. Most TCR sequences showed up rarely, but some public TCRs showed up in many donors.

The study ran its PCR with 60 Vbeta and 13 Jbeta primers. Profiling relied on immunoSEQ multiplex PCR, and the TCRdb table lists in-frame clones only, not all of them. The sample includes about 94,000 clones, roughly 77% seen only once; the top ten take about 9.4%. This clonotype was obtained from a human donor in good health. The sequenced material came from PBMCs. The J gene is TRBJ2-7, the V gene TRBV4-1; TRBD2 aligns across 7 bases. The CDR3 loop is CASSQGGGSAYEQYF. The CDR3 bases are TGCGCCAGCAGCCAAGGCGGCGGGAGTGCCTACGAGCAGTACTTC.